This T cell receptor beta chain is drawn from a study of blood T cell repertoires in COVID-19. Study at large: Acute and convalescent COVID-19 samples came from the United States, Italy and Spain. The analysed material was cDNA or gDNA that came from T cells, B-cell-depleted T cells, or PBMCs.

CDR1 and CDR2 from the germline V gene are MNHEY and SMNVEV (reference sequence). V lost 2 bases and J 1 base, leaving 3 bases between the germline ends. The CDR3 is 12 amino acids. As originally analysed: It was from reference gene primer amplification that nucleated cell counts were estimated. Generated by immunoSEQ multiplex PCR, the TCRdb table keeps only in-frame clones and is missing some. V, J and clone size derive from that table, while D and trimming were established from the DNA sequence. In the table there are 75,000 to 80,000 clones, about nine tenths of which are singletons. The sample comprised peripheral blood. The TCR originated in a human donor in a cohort sampled during active COVID-19. The J gene is TRBJ2-7, the V gene TRBV27, with D unclear. The CDR3 sequence is CASSLISYEQYF. CDR3 DNA: TGTGCCAGCAGTTTAATATCCTACGAGCAGTACTTC.